Below are 24 T cell receptor beta chains sequenced from a single sample in a study of blood T cell repertoires in COVID-19. Only in-frame clones appear in the TCRdb table, and some are missing; sequencing was by immunoSEQ multiplex PCR. The repertoire holds roughly 120,000 clones, with roughly nine tenths as singletons. The sequencing input was peripheral blood. The receptors originated from a man between 60 and 75 years old with COVID-19, enrolled during active disease.

This chain connects TRBV5-5 to TRBJ2-5; D is possibly TRBD2 (6 bases). The CDR3 totals 17 residues. V shed 2 bases and J shed 4 bases, with 21 bases lying between them. CDR1 is SGHKS and CDR2 is YYEKEE in the germline V gene (reference sequence). The CDR3 here is CASSFGTGTWFRETQYF. The DNA for the CDR3 is TGTGCCAGCAGCTTTGGTACGGGGACTTGGTTTAGAGAGACCCAGTACTTC. Full variable domain (outside the CDR3, taken from reference TRBV5-5 and TRBJ2-5): DAGVTQSPTHLIKTRGQQVTLRCSPISGHKSVSWYQQVLGQGPQFIFQYYEKEERGRGNFPDRFSARQFPNYSSELNVNALLLGDSALYLCASSFGTGTWFRETQYFGPGTRLLVL.

The genes are TRBV2 and TRBJ1-4; D gene unclear. V was cut by 6 bases and J by 5 bases, with 10 bases left in between. In germline, CDR1 is SNHLY, CDR2 FYNNEI. The CDR3 covers 13 residues. CDR3 nucleotide sequence: TGTGCCAGCAGGACGGGAAGAAATGAAAAACTGTTTTTT. Translating gives CASRTGRNEKLFF.

The chain carries TRBV28 and TRBJ1-4; no firm D call. Per germline, CDR1 MDHEN and CDR2 SYDVKM. The CDR3 runs 14 residues. V dropped 7 bases and J dropped 7 bases, with 16 bases sitting between them. CDR3 residues: CASIDGELSEKLFF. In DNA form, the CDR3 reads TGTGCCAGCATCGACGGGGAACTAAGTGAAAAACTGTTTTTT.

The chain has TRBV4-1 and TRBJ2-3; perhaps TRBD2 as D (5 bases). From germline, CDR1 is MGHRA and CDR2 YSYEKL. Trimming shortened V by 5 bases and J by 1 base, and 13 bases separated the two germline ends. The CDR3 extends over 15 amino acids. CDR3 sequence: CASSDPSGGTDTQYF. The CDR3 DNA reads as TGCGCCAGCAGCGACCCAAGCGGTGGCACAGATACGCAGTATTTT.

The gene calls are TRBV7-9 and TRBJ1-4; possible D gene TRBD1, 6 bases. This CDR3 contains 16 residues. Deletions cut 5 bases from V and 8 bases from J, with 21 bases between. CDR1 and CDR2 from the germline V gene are SEHNR and FQNEAQ (reference sequence). The CDR3 region is CASSPEQGRSGEKLFF. The CDR3, as DNA: TGTGCCAGCAGCCCGGAACAGGGTCGCTCGGGGGAAAAACTGTTTTTT.

The V gene is TRBV18, the J gene TRBJ1-2, with a weak D call TRBD1 (5 bases). V was cut by 2 bases and J by 3 bases, with 10 bases left in between. Germline V gene lookup returns CDR1 KGHSH and CDR2 LQKENI. The CDR3 is 14 amino acids. CDR3 residues: CASSPGAEDYGYTF. DNA of the CDR3: TGTGCCAGCTCACCAGGGGCAGAAGACTATGGCTACACCTTC.

V is TRBV3-1 (or the pseudogene TRBV3-2) and J is TRBJ2-7, with 12 bases that match TRBD2. The length of the CDR3 is 14 residues. V lost 7 bases, J lost 5 bases, and 6 bases stayed unmatched. Germline CDR1 LGHDT, CDR2 YNNKEL (reference sequence). The CDR3 here is CASNNGLAGHEQYF. Here the CDR3 DNA reads TGTGCCAGCAATAACGGACTAGCGGGACACGAGCAGTACTTC.

The V and J genes are TRBV10-3 and TRBJ2-7; 11 nucleotides match TRBD2. Germline V CDR1 and CDR2: ENHRY, SYGVKD. CDR3 size: 16 residues. CDR3: CASSGTSGFRSYEQYF. For the CDR3, the DNA is TGTGCGAGCTCGGGGACTAGCGGATTTCGCTCCTACGAGCAGTACTTC.

The chain uses TRBV19 and TRBJ1-2; tentative D call: TRBD1 (5 bases). The CDR3 is made up of 14 amino acids. CDR1 and CDR2 (germline): LNHDA, SQIVND (reference sequence). The V end lost 11 bases, the J end lost 0 bases, and 16 bases lay between the germline ends. Here the CDR3 DNA reads TGTGCCGGACTAGAAGGGGATTCTAACTATGGCTACACCTTC. Protein sequence: CAGLEGDSNYGYTF.

The rearrangement joins TRBV3-1 (or the pseudogene TRBV3-2) to TRBJ2-3, with D hard to call. The V and J ends lost 3 bases and 0 bases respectively, with 4 bases between them. The CDR3 totals 13 residues. In germline, CDR1 is LGHDT, CDR2 YNNKEL (reference sequence). CDR3 DNA: TGTGCCAGCAGCCATGGCAGCACAGATACGCAGTATTTT. Its protein is CASSHGSTDTQYF.

This chain connects TRBV24-1 to TRBJ2-5, with TRBD2 identical over 14 bases. The CDR3 sequence is 17 residues long. With 2 bases clipped from V and 1 base from J, the junction kept 2 bases outside the gene matches. The germline V gene encodes CDR1 KGHDR and CDR2 SFDVKD. Here the CDR3 reads CATSDSGLAGVQETQYF. The CDR3 nucleotides read TGTGCCACCAGTGATTCGGGACTAGCGGGGGTCCAAGAGACCCAGTACTTC.

This rearrangement joins TRBV6-6 to TRBJ2-7; 10 nucleotides match TRBD2. The CDR3 length is 15 residues. CDR1 is MNHNY and CDR2 is SVGAGI in the germline V gene (reference sequence). Trimming took 2 bases from V and 5 from J; bases not matched to a gene: 6. CDR3: CASSYTLAGDNEQYF. For the CDR3, the DNA is TGTGCCAGCAGTTACACCCTAGCGGGAGATAACGAGCAGTACTTC.

This clone was detected once. The rearrangement uses TRBV7-2 and TRBJ2-7; 9 nucleotides line up with TRBD1. The length of the CDR3 is 14 residues. The J segment lost 2 bases and the V segment lost 4 bases, leaving 3 bases of the junction unmatched. From germline, CDR1 is SGHTA and CDR2 FQGNSA. The CDR3 DNA sequence: TGTGCCAGCAGCTCGGGACAGGGAGCCTACGAGCAGTACTTC. The encoded protein is CASSSGQGAYEQYF. Drawing the rest from reference TRBV7-2 and TRBJ2-7, the complete variable domain is GAGVSQSPSNKVTEKGKDVELRCDPISGHTALYWYRQSLGQGLEFLIYFQGNSAPDKSGLPSDRFSAERTGGSVSTLTIQRTQQEDSAVYLCASSSGQGAYEQYFGPGTRLTVT.

The CDR3 DNA sequence: TGTGCCAGCAGCCAAGATTCTAGCAGAACCTACGAGCAGTACTTC. It specifies CASSQDSSRTYEQYF. J is TRBJ2-7 and V is TRBV3-1 (or the pseudogene TRBV3-2); possibly TRBD2 for D (5 bases). The CDR3 totals 15 residues. Germline CDR1 and CDR2: LGHDT and YNNKEL (reference sequence). V was cut by 0 bases and J by 2 bases, with 11 bases left in between.

This chain links TRBV11-3 with TRBJ2-7, with unresolved D. V was trimmed by 0 bases and J by 2 bases, leaving 5 bases between them. The CDR3 is made up of 13 amino acids. CDR1 and CDR2 (germline): SGHNT, YENEEA. DNA of the CDR3: TGTGCCAGCAGCTTAGACAGTACCTACGAGCAGTACTTC. Translating it yields CASSLDSTYEQYF.

The J gene is TRBJ2-7, the V gene TRBV28, with D hard to call. The CDR3 loop spans 15 amino acids. The germline V gene has CDR1 MDHEN and CDR2 SYDVKM. V lost 1 base and J 0 bases, leaving 10 bases between the germline ends. The CDR3 bases are TGTGCCAGCAGTTTATACAAAGAAAGCTCCTACGAGCAGTACTTC. Translation gives CASSLYKESSYEQYF. The full variable domain, completed using reference TRBV28 and TRBJ2-7, is DVKVTQSSRYLVKRTGEKVFLECVQDMDHENMFWYRQDPGLGLRLIYFSYDVKMKEKGDIPEGYSVSREKKERFSLILESASTNQTSMYLCASSLYKESSYEQYFGPGTRLTVT.

Here the CDR3 reads CASSLGPGHNEQFF. CDR3 sequence (DNA): TGTGCCAGCAGCTTAGGACCGGGTCACAATGAGCAGTTCTTC. V gene TRBV7-2 combines with J gene TRBJ2-1; no firm D call. V lost 1 base to trimming and J lost 5 bases, with 9 bases between them. In germline, CDR1 is SGHTA, CDR2 FQGNSA. The CDR3 spans 14 residues.

The chain recombines TRBV18 with TRBJ2-7, with D hard to call. Trimming pared 3 bases from V and 3 bases from J, leaving 15 bases between. The CDR3 spans 15 residues. CDR1 is KGHSH, CDR2 LQKENI, per germline. CDR3 protein: CASSPASEDIYEQYF. For the CDR3, the DNA is TGTGCCAGCTCACCCGCTTCCGAAGACATCTACGAGCAGTACTTC.

The sample holds one count of this clone. This chain joins TRBV18 and TRBJ2-1; 9 nucleotides match TRBD2. CDR1 is KGHSH, CDR2 LQKENI, per germline. CDR3 length: 16 amino acids. With V trimmed by 5 bases and J by 0 bases, 5 bases remained unmatched. Written as DNA, the CDR3 is TGTGCCAGCTCAGGTAGCGGGGGCAGCTCCTACAATGAGCAGTTCTTC. This encodes CASSGSGGSSYNEQFF.

The J gene is TRBJ1-2, the V gene TRBV11-3, with D unclear. CDR3 size: 15 residues. Looked up from germline, CDR1 is SGHNT and CDR2 is YENEEA. The ends were cut back, 1 base at V and 2 bases at J, with 11 bases in the middle. The CDR3 sequence is CASSLGPGGNYGYTF. CDR3 sequence (DNA): TGTGCCAGCAGCTTAGGTCCCGGAGGGAACTATGGCTACACCTTC.

This sequence joins TRBV24-1 and TRBJ2-1; D possibly corresponds to TRBD1 (6 bases). CDR1 and CDR2 from the germline V gene are KGHDR and SFDVKD. V lost 9 bases, J lost 0 bases, and 8 bases lay in between. CDR3 length: 13 amino acids. Here the CDR3 DNA reads TGTGCCACCGACAGGTTCTCCTACAATGAGCAGTTCTTC. This gives the protein CATDRFSYNEQFF.

The chain combines TRBV7-3 with TRBJ2-5; 8 bases map to TRBD2. V lost 5 bases and J lost 4; bases outside the gene matches: 12. This CDR3 has 16 residues. CDR1 SGHTA and CDR2 FQGTGA come from the germline V gene. The CDR3 loop is CASSPRGREVVETQYF. The CDR3 coding sequence is TGTGCCAGCAGCCCCCGCGGGCGGGAGGTGGTAGAGACCCAGTACTTC.

In DNA, the CDR3 is TGTGCCAGTAGTGGTCCGGGAGCTCTAGTCGGAAATGAGCAGTTCTTC. As protein: CASSGPGALVGNEQFF. The V gene is TRBV19, the J gene TRBJ2-1; maybe TRBD2 (6 bases). Trimming left V 5 bases short and J 7 bases short, with 21 bases between. There are 16 residues in the CDR3. The V gene's germline CDR1 is LNHDA and CDR2 SQIVND (reference sequence). The whole variable domain, filled in from reference TRBV19 and TRBJ2-1, reads DGGITQSPKYLFRKEGQNVTLSCEQNLNHDAMYWYRQDPGQGLRLIYYSQIVNDFQKGDIAEGYSVSREKKESFPLTVTSAQKNPTAFYLCASSGPGALVGNEQFFGPGTRLTVL.

The genes are TRBV3-1 (or the pseudogene TRBV3-2) and TRBJ2-7; a weak D match, TRBD2 (5 bases). The CDR3 has 14 amino acids. V was shortened by 0 bases and J by 4 bases, with 10 bases between the two germline ends. The V gene's germline CDR1 is LGHDT and CDR2 YNNKEL (reference sequence). CDR3 DNA: TGTGCCAGCAGCCAAGATTCGGGAACGTACGAGCAGTACTTC. Translating gives CASSQDSGTYEQYF.